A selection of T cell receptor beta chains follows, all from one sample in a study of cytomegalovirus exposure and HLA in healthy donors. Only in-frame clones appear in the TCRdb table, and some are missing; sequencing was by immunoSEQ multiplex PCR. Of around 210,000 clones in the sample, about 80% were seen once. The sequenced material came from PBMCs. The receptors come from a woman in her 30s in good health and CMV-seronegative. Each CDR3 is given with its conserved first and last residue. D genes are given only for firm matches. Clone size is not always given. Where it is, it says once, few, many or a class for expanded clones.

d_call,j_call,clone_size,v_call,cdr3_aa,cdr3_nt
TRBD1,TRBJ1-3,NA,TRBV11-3,CASSRTGLNTIYF,TGTGCCAGCAGCCGGACAGGGCTAAACACCATATATTTT
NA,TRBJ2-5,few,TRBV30,CAWSGSSQETQYF,TGTGCCTGGAGTGGTTCCAGTCAAGAGACCCAGTACTTC
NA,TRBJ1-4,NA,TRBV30,CAWTPLTGTNEKLFF,TGTGCCTGGACGCCCCTCACCGGAACTAATGAAAAACTGTTTTTT
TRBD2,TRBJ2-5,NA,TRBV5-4,CASSLSTGGPIETQYF,TGTGCCAGCAGCTTATCCACGGGAGGGCCTATAGAGACCCAGTACTTC
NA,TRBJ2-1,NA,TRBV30,CAWSVLSGLTNEQFF,TGTGCCTGGAGTGTACTAAGCGGCCTTACCAATGAGCAGTTCTTC
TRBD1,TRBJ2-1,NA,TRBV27,CASTRGGAEQFF,TGTGCCAGCACCCGAGGGGGCGCTGAGCAGTTCTTC
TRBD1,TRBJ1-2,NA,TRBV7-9,CASSQGTGYGYTF,TGTGCCAGCAGCCAGGGGACAGGGTATGGCTACACCTTC
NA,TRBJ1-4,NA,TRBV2,CASSLPSLEGDEKLFF,TGTGCCAGCAGTTTACCCTCCTTAGAGGGGGACGAAAAACTGTTTTTT
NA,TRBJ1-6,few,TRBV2,CASSDRQAIYNSPLHF,TGTGCCAGCAGTGACCGGCAGGCTATCTATAATTCACCCCTCCACTTT
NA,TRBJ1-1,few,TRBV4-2,CASSQSLYTEAFF,TGTGCCAGCAGCCAAAGCCTTTACACTGAAGCTTTCTTT
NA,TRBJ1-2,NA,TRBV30,CAWTPVGARGYTF,TGTGCCTGGACCCCCGTAGGGGCTCGAGGCTACACCTTC